Below, 7 T cell receptor beta chains from the same sample are listed, as sequenced in a study of T cells after yellow fever vaccination. TCRdb reanalysed the 5' RACE reads using MiXCR and keeps one entry per CDR3 protein. The table lists approximately 300,000 distinct CDR3 sequences, roughly 10% of them singletons. Sequenced material: CD4+ T cells sorted from PBMCs, taken 45 days after the yellow fever booster vaccination. Source of these receptors: a man aged 18 to 29 who received the YFV17D yellow fever vaccine.

In its sample, this clonotype was seen many times. The chain employs TRBV7-2 and TRBJ2-1; 8 bases are shared with TRBD2. The CDR3 has 15 amino acids. Germline trimming cut 4 bases from V and 2 bases from J; bases unmatched to any gene: 4. Germline V gene data show CDR1 as SGHTA and CDR2 as FQGNSA. The CDR3 coding sequence is TGTGCCAGCAGCTCAATCGGGGGGGCCTACAATGAGCAGTTCTTC. This translates into CASSSIGGAYNEQFF.

The V gene is TRBV6-5, the J gene TRBJ2-5, with 12 bases that match TRBD1. The CDR3 is 14 amino acids. V gave up 4 bases and J gave up 7 bases; unmatched junction bases: 4. Germline lookup yields CDR1 MNHEY and CDR2 SVGAGI. The CDR3 DNA follows: TGTGCCAGCAGTTGGGGACAGGGGGCTTCGACCCAGTACTTC. It codes for CASSWGQGASTQYF.

A word on this clonotype: The limits of the CDR3 on the DNA are not certain, so only TCRdb's listed CDR3 is given. The chain links TRBV30 to TRBJ2-1; TRBD1 is the table's D call and was not checked against the DNA. Germline assignment: CDR1 GTSNPN and CDR2 SVGIG (reference sequence). Counting both end residues, the CDR3 totals 13 amino acids. CDR3 protein: CAWGSGSDVVRLF.

This clonotype came up many times. The gene calls are TRBV5-1 and TRBJ2-5, with D possibly being TRBD1 or TRBD2 (5 bases each). There are 13 residues in the CDR3. The germline CDR1 and CDR2 sequences are SGHRS and YFSETQ. Trimming removed 4 bases at V and 4 bases at J, with 11 bases between. The DNA of the CDR3 is TGCGCCAGCAGCACACTAGGGGCAGAGACCCAGTACTTC. It is translated as CASSTLGAETQYF.

V gene TRBV5-1 combines with J gene TRBJ2-5; D tentatively reads TRBD1 or TRBD2 (5 bases each). Germline V gene lookup returns CDR1 SGHRS and CDR2 YFSETQ. Trimming pared 4 bases from V and 0 bases from J, leaving 16 bases between. The CDR3 has 16 amino acids. The CDR3 loop is CASSGPGRTHQETQYF. Written as DNA, the CDR3 is TGCGCCAGCAGCGGACCGGGACGGACCCACCAAGAGACCCAGTACTTC.

The V and J genes are TRBV19 and TRBJ2-7; D perhaps matches TRBD2 (5 bases). Trimming took off 7 bases at V and 1 base at J, with 17 bases between the two ends. CDR3 length: 15 amino acids. Germline values: CDR1 LNHDA, CDR2 SQIVND (reference sequence). As DNA, the CDR3 is TGTGCCAGTAAGGAAGGACTCCTGCGGTCCTACGAGCAGTACGTC. This gives the protein CASKEGLLRSYEQYV.

This chain joins TRBV7-2 and TRBJ2-7, with 11 bases aligning to TRBD1. The CDR3 is 15 amino acids. CDR1 is SGHTA and CDR2 is FQGNSA in the germline V gene. The trim removed 5 bases at V and 2 bases at J, leaving 5 bases unmatched. Here the CDR3 reads CASSLGQGVPYEQYF. The DNA for the CDR3 is TGTGCCAGCAGCCTGGGACAGGGGGTCCCCTACGAGCAGTACTTC.